This section outlines one T cell receptor beta chain sequence together with its context. RNA totalling about 0.45 to 1 ug underwent reverse transcription with random hexamers. TCRdb re-called the immunoSEQ multiplex PCR reads with MiXCR, one entry per CDR3 protein. The table lists about 120,000 distinct CDR3 sequences, approximately 93% of them singletons, with approximately 0.097% in the top ten. These data are taken from a study of CD8 T cells in Susac syndrome. This CDR3 is built from 15 residues. V was pared by 3 bases and J by 3 bases, with 9 bases between. The germline CDR1 and CDR2 sequences are LNHDA and SQIVND (reference sequence).

The chain employs TRBV19 and TRBJ2-6; maybe TRBD1 (5 bases). Sequencing was carried out using CD4+ T cells from PBMCs. This sequence originates from a human donor with multiple sclerosis. The CDR3 nucleotides are TGTGCCAGTAGTATTCAGGGCTATGGGGCCAACGTCCTGACTTTC. This gives the protein CASSIQGYGANVLTF. The full variable domain, its missing parts supplied by reference TRBV19 and TRBJ2-6, is DGGITQSPKYLFRKEGQNVTLSCEQNLNHDAMYWYRQDPGQGLRLIYYSQIVNDFQKGDIAEGYSVSREKKESFPLTVTSAQKNPTAFYLCASSIQGYGANVLTFGAGSRLTVL.